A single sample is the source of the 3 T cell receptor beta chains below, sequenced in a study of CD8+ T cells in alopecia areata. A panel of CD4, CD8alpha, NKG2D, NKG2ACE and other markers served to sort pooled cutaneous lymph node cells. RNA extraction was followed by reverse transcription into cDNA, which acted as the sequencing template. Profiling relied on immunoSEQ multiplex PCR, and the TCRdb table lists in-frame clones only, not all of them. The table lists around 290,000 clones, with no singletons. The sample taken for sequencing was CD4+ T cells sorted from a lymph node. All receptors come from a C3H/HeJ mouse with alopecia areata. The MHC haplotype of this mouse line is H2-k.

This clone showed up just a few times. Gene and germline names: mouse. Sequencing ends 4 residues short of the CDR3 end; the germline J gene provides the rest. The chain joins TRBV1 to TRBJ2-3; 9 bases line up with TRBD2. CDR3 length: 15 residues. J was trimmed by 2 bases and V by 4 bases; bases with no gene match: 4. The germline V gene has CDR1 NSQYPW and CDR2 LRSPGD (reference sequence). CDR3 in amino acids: CTCSELGGLAETLYF. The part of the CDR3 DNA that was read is TGCACCTGCAGTGAACTGGGGGGTCTTGCAGAA.

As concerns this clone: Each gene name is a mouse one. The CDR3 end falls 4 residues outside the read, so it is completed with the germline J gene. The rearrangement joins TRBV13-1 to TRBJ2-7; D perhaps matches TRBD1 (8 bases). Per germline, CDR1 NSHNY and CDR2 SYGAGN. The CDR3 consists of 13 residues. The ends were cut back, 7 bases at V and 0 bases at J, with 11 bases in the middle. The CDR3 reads CASHRGGSYEQYF. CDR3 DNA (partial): TGTGCCAGCCACAGGGGGGGCTCCTAT.

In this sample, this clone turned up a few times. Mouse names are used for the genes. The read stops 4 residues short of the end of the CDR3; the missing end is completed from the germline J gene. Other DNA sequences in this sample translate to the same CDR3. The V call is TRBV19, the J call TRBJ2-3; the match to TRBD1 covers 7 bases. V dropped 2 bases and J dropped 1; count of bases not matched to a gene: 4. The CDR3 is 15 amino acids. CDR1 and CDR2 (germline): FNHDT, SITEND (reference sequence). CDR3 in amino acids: CASSIAGGGAETLYF. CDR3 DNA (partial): TGTGCCAGCAGTATCGCAGGGGGAGGTGCAGAA.